A single sample is the source of the 26 T cell receptor beta chains below, sequenced in a study of T cells in women clearing cervical HPV infection. The data were produced by immunoSEQ multiplex PCR, yet TCRdb's version contains in-frame clones alone and is incomplete. The sample data list 48,000 or so clones. The specimen was blood buffy coat. The receptor source for this set is a woman between 18 and 75 years old with a cervical HPV16 infection that either progressed to CIN3+ or cleared (not recorded which).

Comments on this clone: From the germline J gene comes the end of the CDR3, since the read stops 3 residues before it. V is TRBV5-1 and J is TRBJ1-3; D is perhaps TRBD1 (6 bases). Germline V CDR1 and CDR2: SGHRS, YFSETQ. The CDR3 is 18 amino acids. With 7 bases removed from V and 0 bases from J, the gap between germline ends came to 23 bases. CDR3 region: CASGPTPGGARSGNTIYF. CDR3 bases read: TGCGCCAGCGGTCCAACCCCGGGGGGGGCTCGCTCTGGAAACACC.

Of note for this clone: Read data end 3 residues before the CDR3 end; the end is taken from the germline J gene. This sequence joins TRBV2 and TRBJ2-7, with 8 bases fitting TRBD1. The CDR3 extends over 15 amino acids. Germline V gene data show CDR1 as SNHLY and CDR2 as FYNNEI. The V gene end was trimmed by 3 bases and the J gene end by 0 bases; junction bases not matched to a gene: 4. The sequenced CDR3 bases are TGTGCCAGCAGTGAGACAGGGGCGTCCTCCTACGAG. Its protein product is CASSETGASSYE. The whole CDR3 region reads CASSETGASSYEQYF.

On this clone itself: The read terminates 3 residues ahead of where the CDR3 ends, so the germline J gene completes it. The V gene is TRBV7-7, the J gene TRBJ2-2; no firm D call. In germline, CDR1 is SSHAT, CDR2 FNYEAQ (reference sequence). V was shortened by 1 base and J by 1 base, with 4 bases between the two germline ends. This CDR3 is 14 amino acids long. CDR3 DNA (partial): TGTGCCAGCAGCTTAGTTAAGAACACCGGGGAG. This gives the protein CASSLVKNTGE. The complete CDR3 protein is CASSLVKNTGELFF.

Turning to this clone: The read comes to an end 3 residues before the CDR3 does, leaving the germline J gene to fill in the end. The V and J genes are TRBV3-1 (or the pseudogene TRBV3-2) and TRBJ2-1; TRBD2 matches 10 bases. With 0 bases clipped from V and 6 bases from J, the junction kept 8 bases outside the gene matches. Germline-derived CDR1 and CDR2 are LGHDT and YNNKEL (reference sequence). The length of the CDR3 is 17 residues. CDR3 in amino acids: CASSQEGRVAGGNEQFF. The DNA read from the CDR3 is TGTGCCAGCAGCCAAGAAGGTAGGGTAGCGGGGGGCAATGAG.

Regarding this clone: The CDR3 end falls 3 residues outside the read, so it is completed with the germline J gene. This chain joins TRBV30 and TRBJ2-7; D is unresolved. Trimming took 2 bases from V and 3 from J, leaving 5 bases between them. CDR3 length: 11 residues. Germline V gene sequence: CDR1 GTSNPN, CDR2 SVGIG (reference sequence). The CDR3 is CAWSSLYEQYF. The sequenced part of the CDR3 DNA is TGTGCCTGGAGTAGCCTCTACGAG.

A note on this clone: Read sequence stops 3 residues before the CDR3 end, and the germline J gene provides the missing end. The V and J genes are TRBV30 and TRBJ1-1; 10 positions match TRBD1. Germline V CDR1 and CDR2: GTSNPN, SVGIG (reference sequence). The trim removed 0 bases at V and 3 bases at J, leaving 1 base unmatched. The CDR3 covers 14 residues. CDR3 protein: CAWSVGQGHTEAFF. The CDR3 bases that were read are TGTGCCTGGAGTGTGGGACAGGGGCACACTGAA.

Points on this clone: The read halts 3 residues ahead of the CDR3 end, with the missing end drawn from the germline J gene. The rearrangement joins TRBV7-3 to TRBJ2-1; 10 bases are a match to TRBD2. The germline V gene encodes CDR1 SGHTA and CDR2 FQGTGA. CDR3 size: 15 residues. Germline trimming cut 4 bases from V and 2 bases from J; bases unmatched to any gene: 2. CDR3 DNA (partial): TGTGCCAGCAGCTCCAGCGGGGGGGCCTACAATGAG. This codes for CASSSSGGAYNE. The complete CDR3 protein is CASSSSGGAYNEQFF.

About this clone: Sequencing ends 3 residues short of the CDR3 end; the germline J gene provides the rest. V is TRBV6-1 and J is TRBJ2-3; 8 nucleotides align to TRBD1. The V gene's germline CDR1 is MNHNS and CDR2 SASEGT. This CDR3 region has 16 residues. J was trimmed by 2 bases and V by 8 bases; bases with no gene match: 12. The sequenced CDR3 bases are TGTGCCAGCCGTGGTTTAGGACAGGGAAACACAGATACG. The encoded protein is CASRGLGQGNTDT. The full CDR3 is CASRGLGQGNTDTQYF.

Regarding this clone: The missing CDR3 end, 3 residues past where the read stops, is filled in from the germline J gene. The chain is built from TRBV28 and TRBJ2-7, with 11 bases matching TRBD2. This CDR3 is built from 14 residues. Per the germline V gene, CDR1 is MDHEN and CDR2 is SYDVKM. V lost 5 bases, J lost 3 bases, and 3 bases stayed unmatched. This chain's CDR3 is CASSPGTSGYEQYF. The DNA read from the CDR3 is TGTGCCAGCAGTCCCGGGACTAGCGGCTACGAG.

With respect to this clone: Read data end 3 residues before the CDR3 end; the end is taken from the germline J gene. The chain combines TRBV6-2 or TRBV6-3 with TRBJ2-7; D call uncertain. CDR1 is MNHEY, CDR2 SVGEGT, per germline. Trimming left V 2 bases short and J 3 bases short, with 8 bases between. CDR3 length: 13 residues. The CDR3 spells CASSYGGYYEQYF. Partial CDR3 DNA: TGTGCCAGCAGTTACGGCGGATACTACGAG.

As for this clone: The read terminates 3 residues ahead of where the CDR3 ends, so the germline J gene completes it. V is TRBV19 and J is TRBJ1-1, with D possibly being TRBD1 (6 bases). CDR1 is LNHDA and CDR2 is SQIVND in the germline V gene (reference sequence). Trimming cost V 5 bases and J 1 base, with 8 bases left between them. This CDR3 comprises 13 residues. The CDR3 sequence: CASSQGWNTEAFF. The part of the CDR3 DNA that was read is TGTGCCAGTAGTCAGGGGTGGAACACTGAA.

On this clone itself: The CDR3 end falls 3 residues outside the read, so it is completed with the germline J gene. The chain links TRBV20-1 to TRBJ2-7; TRBD1 agrees at 11 bases. The CDR3 is 15 residues long. V lost 4 bases and J lost 6; bases outside the gene matches: 11. Germline V gene data show CDR1 as DFQATT and CDR2 as SNEGSKA (reference sequence). Here the CDR3 reads CSAIIRDRGTGEQYF. CDR3 bases read: TGCAGTGCTATTATCCGGGACAGGGGGACGGGCGAG.

In the case of this clone: The read finishes 3 residues shy of the CDR3 end, and the germline J gene is used to complete it. The rearrangement joins TRBV19 to TRBJ2-5; tentatively, D is TRBD1 (5 bases). Trimming cost V 3 bases and J 5 bases, with 10 bases left between them. Germline V gene lookup returns CDR1 LNHDA and CDR2 SQIVND (reference sequence). CDR3 length: 13 residues. CDR3 in amino acids: CASSMTVEETQYF. The covered CDR3 bases are TGTGCCAGTAGTATGACAGTCGAGGAGACC.

Details on this clone: The read terminates 3 residues before the CDR3 end, so the remaining end is supplied by the germline J gene. This rearrangement joins TRBV5-4 to TRBJ2-7; TRBD2 aligns across 12 bases. V dropped 1 base and J dropped 5; count of bases not matched to a gene: 4. This CDR3 spans 15 amino acids. Germline-derived CDR1 and CDR2 are SGHNT and YYREEE (reference sequence). CDR3 loop: CASSLRLAGANEQYF. The CDR3 DNA, read in part, is TGTGCCAGCAGCTTGAGACTAGCGGGAGCAAACGAG.

As to this clone: The read is 3 residues too short to cover the CDR3 end, so that end is filled in from the germline J gene. The chain links TRBV20-1 to TRBJ1-1, with TRBD1 as a possible D gene (5 bases). Between the trimmed V and J ends, which lost 3 bases and 7 bases, there was a span of 12 bases. The CDR3 is 12 residues long. Looked up from germline, CDR1 is DFQATT and CDR2 is SNEGSKA (reference sequence). The part of the CDR3 DNA that was read is TGCAGTGCTAGCCCAGGGTCCGGTGAA. Translated, it gives CSASPGSGE. The entire CDR3 protein reads CSASPGSGEAFF.

Comment on this clone: The CDR3 extends 3 residues past the end of the read, so its final part is completed from the germline J gene. The chain is built from TRBV7-2 and TRBJ1-2; 7 bases map to TRBD1. The V gene end was trimmed by 4 bases and the J gene end by 7 bases; junction bases not matched to a gene: 12. The CDR3 runs 15 residues. CDR1 is SGHTA, CDR2 FQGNSA, per germline. The DNA read from the CDR3 is TGTGCCAGCAGCTCCCTAAGACAGGGTATCGGTGGC. Its translation is CASSSLRQGIGG. The CDR3 reads in full as CASSSLRQGIGGYTF.

Turning to this clone: The read halts 3 residues ahead of the CDR3 end, with the missing end drawn from the germline J gene. This chain uses TRBV7-9 with TRBJ1-1, with D possibly TRBD1 on 6 matching bases. CDR1 and CDR2 from the germline V gene are SEHNR and FQNEAQ (reference sequence). This CDR3 has 15 residues. Trimming took off 5 bases at V and 7 bases at J, with 20 bases between the two ends. CDR3 amino acids: CASSPGTPITGEAFF. The part of the CDR3 DNA that was read is TGTGCCAGCAGCCCCGGGACACCTATTACCGGTGAA.

About this clone: The read terminates 3 residues ahead of where the CDR3 ends, so the germline J gene completes it. This chain links TRBV20-1 with TRBJ2-3; TRBD2 aligns across 11 bases. CDR1 is DFQATT and CDR2 is SNEGSKA in the germline V gene (reference sequence). The CDR3 is made up of 15 amino acids. The V gene end was trimmed by 3 bases and the J gene end by 2 bases; junction bases not matched to a gene: 4. CDR3 region: CSASKLAGATDTQYF. The covered CDR3 bases are TGCAGTGCTAGTAAACTAGCGGGGGCCACAGATACG.

Regarding this clone: The read ends 3 residues before the CDR3 terminus; that terminus is restored from the germline J gene. The chain recombines TRBV30 with TRBJ2-5; D unclear. V was cut by 1 base and J by 2 bases, with 5 bases left in between. This CDR3 has 12 residues. Germline assignment: CDR1 GTSNPN and CDR2 SVGIG (reference sequence). CDR3 DNA (partial): TGTGCCTGGAGTGGCAGGCAAGAGACC. It specifies CAWSGRQET. The whole CDR3 sequence reads CAWSGRQETQYF.

As regards this clone: The DNA ends 3 residues before the CDR3 does, and the rest of the CDR3 is filled in from the germline J gene. This chain links TRBV12-3 or TRBV12-4 with TRBJ1-2; TRBD1 matches at 8 bases. The ends lost 4 bases at V and 4 bases at J; junction bases unmatched: 5. The CDR3 length is 14 residues. CDR3 region: CASSSGTGVYGYTF. Incomplete CDR3 DNA: TGTGCCAGCAGTTCCGGGACAGGAGTCTATGGC.

Regarding this clone: From the germline J gene comes the end of the CDR3, since the read stops 3 residues before it. This chain links TRBV6-4 with TRBJ2-2; perhaps TRBD1 as D (6 bases). This CDR3 contains 14 residues. V lost 4 bases and J lost 5, with 11 bases in between. Germline-derived CDR1 and CDR2 are MRHNA and SNTAGT. CDR3 bases read: TGTGCCAGCAGTGTTTCAGGGGAGACCGGGGAG. This gives the protein CASSVSGETGE. The entire CDR3 sequence reads CASSVSGETGELFF.

Remarks on this clone: Read coverage stops 3 residues before the CDR3 terminus; the germline J gene supplies the remainder. The chain joins TRBV12-3 or TRBV12-4 to TRBJ1-6, with TRBD1 as a possible D gene (6 bases). The germline V and J ends were trimmed by 8 bases and 12 bases, with 14 bases remaining between them. The CDR3 contains 12 residues. Partial CDR3 DNA: TGTGCCAGCGGGGCAGGGACACTACCC. It translates to CASGAGTLP. The whole CDR3 protein is CASGAGTLPLHF.

About this clone: Coverage ceases 3 residues before the CDR3 finishes, and the germline J gene fills in the end. The chain employs TRBV6-2 or TRBV6-3 and TRBJ1-1; a weak D match, TRBD1 (5 bases). The CDR3 is 11 residues long. Germline-derived CDR1 and CDR2 are MNHEY and SVGEGT. Partial CDR3 DNA: TGTGCCAGCAACCAGGGAGGGGAA. Amino acids: CASNQGGE. The whole CDR3 reads CASNQGGEAFF.

About this clone: Coverage ceases 3 residues before the CDR3 finishes, and the germline J gene fills in the end. The chain has TRBV7-2 and TRBJ1-5; D is possibly TRBD1 (5 bases). CDR1 SGHTA and CDR2 FQGNSA come from the germline V gene. CDR3 length: 15 residues. Trimming cost V 4 bases and J 5 bases, with 15 bases left between them. CDR3 sequence: CASSYSGGGYQPQHF. The covered CDR3 bases are TGTGCCAGCAGCTACTCGGGGGGAGGTTATCAGCCC.

On this clone: The read ends 3 residues shy of where the CDR3 ends; the end is completed using the germline J gene. The rearrangement joins TRBV20-1 to TRBJ2-6, with 10 bases that match TRBD2. The CDR3 sequence is 17 residues long. After removal of 4 bases from V and 0 bases from J, the junction contained 6 bases not matched to a gene. Germline CDR1 is DFQATT and CDR2 is SNEGSKA (reference sequence). CDR3 bases read: TGCAGTGCTACTTCTAGCGGGAGTCGCTCTGGGGCCAACGTC. Its translation is CSATSSGSRSGANV. The entire CDR3 protein is CSATSSGSRSGANVLTF.

Incomplete CDR3 DNA: TGTGCCAGCAGCCGTGCGACAGGGAAA. This translates into CASSRATGK. The whole CDR3 is CASSRATGKAFF. This rearrangement joins TRBV5-6 to TRBJ1-1, with 7 nucleotides matching TRBD1. The read halts 3 residues ahead of the CDR3 end, with the missing end drawn from the germline J gene. The CDR3 totals 12 residues. Germline V gene data show CDR1 as SGHDT and CDR2 as YYEEEE.